This is a list of T cell receptor beta chains from one sample in a study of vaccination effects on CD4 cells after COVID-19. TCRdb's copy holds only in-frame clones and misses some; the assay was immunoSEQ multiplex PCR. This table has some 63,000 clones, just over 70% appearing once. Their antigen targets remain unknown. The source material was CD4+ T cells from PBMCs cultured without peptide, sampled before COVID-19 vaccination. Source of these receptors: a human donor who had a prior SARS-CoV-2 infection. Both conserved end residues are part of each CDR3. A D gene is named only where the DNA matches it firmly. Not all rows give a size; the values are once, few, many and, for expanded clones, a class.

V: TRBV9
D: .
J: TRBJ2-1
size: .
CDR3: CASSVGVPGAGLEQFF
DNA: TGTGCCAGCAGCGTAGGGGTCCCGGGGGCGGGGCTTGAGCAGTTCTTC

V: TRBV7-3
D: .
J: TRBJ1-1
size: .
CDR3: CASSSLGAGGTEAFF
DNA: TGTGCCAGCAGCTCCCTTGGGGCGGGAGGCACTGAAGCTTTCTTT

V: TRBV29-1
D: .
J: TRBJ2-1
size: .
CDR3: CSVEKRTHSYNEQFF
DNA: TGCAGCGTTGAAAAGCGGACACACTCCTACAATGAGCAGTTCTTC

V: TRBV6-5
D: TRBD1
J: TRBJ2-5
size: .
CDR3: CASSYLTGVQETQYF
DNA: TGTGCCAGCAGTTACCTTACAGGGGTTCAAGAGACCCAGTACTTC

V: TRBV7-8
D: .
J: TRBJ1-5
size: .
CDR3: CASSLLTGPRGQPQHF
DNA: TGTGCCAGCAGCTTATTAACAGGACCTCGGGGGCAGCCCCAGCATTTT

V: TRBV30
D: .
J: TRBJ2-1
size: .
CDR3: CAWSVLGAEGHEQFF
DNA: TGTGCCTGGAGTGTATTAGGGGCGGAGGGCCATGAGCAGTTCTTC

V: TRBV5-6
D: .
J: TRBJ1-5
size: .
CDR3: CASSSAGREKYNQPQHF
DNA: TGTGCCAGCAGCTCAGCCGGGAGGGAAAAGTATAATCAGCCCCAGCATTTT

V: TRBV6-1
D: .
J: TRBJ2-3
size: .
CDR3: CASSEKLVTGTDTQYF
DNA: TGTGCCAGCAGTGAAAAACTAGTCACTGGAACAGATACGCAGTATTTT

V: TRBV5-1
D: TRBD2
J: TRBJ2-3
size: .
CDR3: CASSLPAGGSQDTQYF
DNA: TGCGCCAGCAGCTTACCAGCGGGGGGGTCGCAAGATACGCAGTATTTT

V: TRBV10-1
D: .
J: TRBJ1-2
size: .
CDR3: CASSESGGPTNYGYTF
DNA: TGCGCCAGCAGTGAGTCGGGGGGGCCCACTAACTATGGCTACACCTTC

V: TRBV6-5
D: .
J: TRBJ2-1
size: .
CDR3: CASVSWGMLNEQFF
DNA: TGTGCCAGCGTCTCGTGGGGGATGCTCAATGAGCAGTTCTTC

V: TRBV12-3/TRBV12-4
D: .
J: TRBJ2-7
size: .
CDR3: CASSTTVYEQYF
DNA: TGTGCCAGCAGTACGACAGTTTACGAGCAGTACTTC

V: TRBV7-9
D: .
J: TRBJ1-5
size: .
CDR3: CASSLFSDQPQHF
DNA: TGTGCCAGCAGCTTATTCAGCGATCAGCCCCAGCATTTT

V: TRBV6-5
D: TRBD1
J: TRBJ2-7
size: once
CDR3: CASSGQGARYQYF
DNA: TGTGCCAGCAGCGGACAGGGGGCACGCTATCAGTACTTC

V: TRBV5-4
D: TRBD2
J: TRBJ2-3
size: .
CDR3: CASSIRGGTSGSDTQYF
DNA: TGTGCCAGCAGCATACGAGGGGGGACTAGCGGGAGTGATACGCAGTATTTT

V: TRBV6-5
D: .
J: TRBJ1-4
size: .
CDR3: CASSSLTGEKLFF
DNA: TGTGCCAGCAGTTCCCTGACCGGGGAAAAACTGTTTTTT

V: TRBV30
D: .
J: TRBJ2-1
size: few
CDR3: CAWSERANNEQFF
DNA: TGTGCCTGGAGTGAACGGGCCAACAATGAGCAGTTCTTC

V: TRBV2
D: .
J: TRBJ1-1
size: .
CDR3: CASSEAWWQNTEAFF
DNA: TGTGCCAGCAGTGAAGCTTGGTGGCAGAACACTGAAGCTTTCTTT

V: TRBV18
D: .
J: TRBJ2-7
size: .
CDR3: CASSPPSGDEQYF
DNA: TGTGCCAGCTCACCGCCCTCGGGGGACGAGCAGTACTTC

V: TRBV7-8
D: .
J: TRBJ1-1
size: .
CDR3: CASSFTWTALNTEAFF
DNA: TGTGCCAGCAGCTTTACCTGGACAGCCCTGAACACTGAAGCTTTCTTT

V: TRBV7-2
D: TRBD2
J: TRBJ2-2
size: .
CDR3: CASTRLAGVSGELFF
DNA: TGTGCCAGCACACGACTAGCGGGAGTTTCCGGGGAGCTGTTTTTT

V: TRBV2
D: TRBD1
J: TRBJ1-2
size: .
CDR3: CASSGQGVYYGYTF
DNA: TGTGCCAGCAGTGGGCAGGGGGTATACTATGGCTACACCTTC